The 6 T cell receptor beta chains in this list originate from one sample, sequenced in a study of shared clonotypes between healthy human individuals. The table came from immunoSEQ multiplex PCR; TCRdb's copy has only in-frame clones and leaves some out. The sample lists fewer than 1 million clones; 96% were seen once. The naive CD8 fraction comprised CD45RO-negative cells positively selected for CCR7 and excluded terminally differentiated effector memory CD45RA+ cells. Sequencing was done on a sample of naive CD8+ T cells sorted from blood. These TCRs come from a man aged 25 to 45 in good health.

The chain joins TRBV27 to TRBJ1-1; D is undetermined. V was shortened by 4 bases and J by 0 bases, with 18 bases between the two germline ends. The CDR3 is 17 residues long. CDR1 and CDR2 from the germline V gene are MNHEY and SMNVEV (reference sequence). The CDR3 region is CASSSDPDYPMNTEAFF. The DNA for the CDR3 is TGTGCCAGCAGTTCCGATCCGGACTACCCCATGAACACTGAAGCTTTCTTT.

CDR3 loop: CASSQDRLTSGSNEQFF. The CDR3, as DNA: TGTGCCAGCAGCCAAGATAGGTTGACTAGCGGGAGTAATGAGCAGTTCTTC. This chain connects TRBV4-2 to TRBJ2-1; TRBD2 matches at 12 bases. With V trimmed by 0 bases and J by 7 bases, 7 bases remained unmatched. The CDR3 consists of 17 residues. Germline V gives CDR1 LGHNA, CDR2 YNFKEQ.

The rearrangement uses TRBV4-3 and TRBJ2-4; D possibly corresponds to TRBD2 (6 bases). The CDR3 totals 16 residues. Trimming shortened V by 1 base and J by 8 bases, and 18 bases separated the two germline ends. The germline gives CDR1 LGHNA, CDR2 YSLEER. CDR3 nucleotide sequence: TGCGCCAGCAGCCAAGTCGGTGGAGGGAATCCGGACATTCAGTACTTC. Its translation: CASSQVGGGNPDIQYF.

The chain carries TRBV7-9 and TRBJ2-1; 8 positions agree with TRBD1. CDR3 length: 17 amino acids. Looked up from germline, CDR1 is SEHNR and CDR2 is FQNEAQ (reference sequence). V shed 6 bases, J shed 1 base, and the junction held 11 bases outside the gene matches. The CDR3 here is CASRHQGARQSYNEQFF. The CDR3 region has the DNA TGTGCCAGCAGACATCAGGGGGCGCGGCAATCCTACAATGAGCAGTTCTTC.

The chain couples TRBV4-1 to TRBJ2-1; 11 nucleotides line up with TRBD2. The germline V gene has CDR1 MGHRA and CDR2 YSYEKL. The J segment lost 0 bases and the V segment lost 0 bases, leaving 10 bases of the junction unmatched. This CDR3 contains 20 residues. The CDR3 nucleotides read TGCGCCAGCAGCCAAGATAAGCTAGCGGGAGGCCCAAGCTCCTACAATGAGCAGTTCTTC. It yields the protein CASSQDKLAGGPSSYNEQFF.

The gene calls are TRBV29-1 and TRBJ2-1; either TRBD1 or TRBD2 may fit D (5 bases each). The CDR3 is 14 residues long. Germline V lookup: CDR1 SQVTM, CDR2 ANQGSEA. V was clipped by 4 bases and J by 8 bases, with 18 bases between them. CDR3: CSVVGTVGSDEQFF. The CDR3 coding sequence is TGCAGCGTTGTAGGGACGGTAGGTTCGGATGAGCAGTTCTTC.